This TCR beta chain appears in the sequencing data of a study of T cell repertoires in cytomegalovirus infection. Study-wide background: Indications came from public TCR beta signatures; they pointed to CMV infection and to a matching HLA type.

The CDR3 is 14 amino acids. Germline CDR1 is MNHEY and CDR2 is SVGEGT. The ends were cut back, 0 bases at V and 7 bases at J, with 10 bases in the middle. Remarks on this clonotype: Antigen specificity is unknown.

Findings of the study overall: Across the ex vivo response, the dominant clonotypes were HLA-C-restricted CMV-specific TCR beta clonotypes. Summed public TCR beta family frequency identified CMV carriers bearing the relevant HLA.

TCRdb reprocessed the reads with MiXCR, giving one entry per CDR3 protein. The sample yields nearly 700,000 distinct CDR3 sequences, around 32% seen once. V gene TRBV6-2 or TRBV6-3 combines with J gene TRBJ2-4; the D gene could be TRBD1 or TRBD2 (5 bases each). This specimen consisted of cultured PBMCs, obtained from culture after CMV antigen stimulation. This receptor was obtained from a human donor in good health (CMV status not recorded). Some clones in this sample may be carry-over from other donors' samples. The CDR3 protein is CASSYSGWGNIQYF. The CDR3 DNA sequence: TGTGCCAGCAGTTACTCGGGATGGGGGAACATTCAGTACTTC.